Listed below are T cell receptor beta chains from one sample, sequenced in a study of blood T cells in healthy people across ages. TCRdb reprocessed the 5' RACE reads via MiXCR and lists one record per CDR3 protein. The top ten hold roughly 24% of the sample, which has about 600,000 distinct CDR3 sequences, around 50% seen once. The sample comprised blood. These receptors all stem from a man older than 75 in good health. Both conserved end residues are trimmed from each CDR3.

TRBV5-6	TRBJ1-4	ASSMTTATTNEKLF
TRBV11-1	TRBJ2-1	ASTTIARLAGGPSSYNEQF
TRBV20-1	TRBJ2-3	SASKREARWRTDTQY
TRBV6-1	TRBJ1-2	ASSADRAYGYT
TRBV29-1	TRBJ2-5	SAVVAEEETQY
TRBV10-2	TRBJ2-3	ASSLFAPSTDTQY
TRBV7-9	TRBJ2-7	ASSSRGTGGYEQY
TRBV7-9	TRBJ2-3	ASSQDSTSTDTQY
TRBV29-1	TRBJ2-7	SVQPGTAYEQY
TRBV27	TRBJ1-6	ASSLRQGDRLH
TRBV10-2	TRBJ2-5	ASSEPGGPRETQY
TRBV9	TRBJ2-1	ASSYSGEGPSSYNEQF
TRBV20-1	TRBJ2-7	SVTSGRSYEQY
TRBV20-1	TRBJ1-6	SARDYPGQDNSPLH
TRBV20-1	.	SARADDRGNEQY
TRBV4-1	TRBJ2-5	ASSRTFQETQY
TRBV7-2	TRBJ2-3	ASTPVPGLAGRQY
TRBV6-6	TRBJ2-7	ASSFRGVGEQY
TRBV5-1	TRBJ2-1	ASSVRQGFSYNEQF
TRBV15	TRBJ1-2	ATSSTDYGYT
TRBV28	TRBJ2-2	ASSFPALPAGELF
TRBV6-5	TRBJ2-5	ASSYSRAKGETQY
TRBV9	TRBJ2-7	ASSVGVRAPYEQY
TRBV6-6	TRBJ2-1	ASSSPRLEGETQF
TRBV6-5	TRBJ2-7	ASSMGQFSYEQY
TRBV6-6	TRBJ2-3	ASKGSSGTDTQY
TRBV6-5	TRBJ1-2	ASHRVGERGYT
TRBV6-6	TRBJ2-1	ASRYFSGTSYNEQF
TRBV20-1	TRBJ2-1	SARGTGGEYNEQF
TRBV20-1	TRBJ1-5	SALRQNQPQH
TRBV6-5	.	AGSREGIHEQY